The 2 T cell receptor beta chains listed next were all sequenced from one sample in a study of graft-versus-host responses after intestinal transplantation. Profiled with immunoSEQ multiplex PCR; TCRdb holds only in-frame clones, not every one. The sample has some 130,000 clones, around 94% seen once. Their antigens remain unidentified. The source was unstimulated CD4+ T cells sorted from spleen or lymph node cells, collected before intestinal transplant. The receptor source for this set is a human donor who received an intestinal transplant.

J is TRBJ2-7 and V is TRBV10-1; 10 nucleotides line up with TRBD1. With V trimmed by 0 bases and J by 5 bases, 7 bases remained unmatched. This CDR3 is built from 16 residues. Germline values: CDR1 WNHNN, CDR2 SYGVQD (reference sequence). DNA for the CDR3: TGCGCCAGCAGTGAGTCCCCTGGACAGGGGGTAGACGAGCAGTACTTC. This encodes CASSESPGQGVDEQYF.

The chain recombines TRBV4-1 with TRBJ2-3; 9 bases align to TRBD2. CDR1 is MGHRA, CDR2 YSYEKL, per germline. J lost 1 base, V lost 3 bases, and 5 bases had no gene match. This CDR3 has 16 amino acids. The CDR3 sequence is CASSQSLAGGTDTQYF. The CDR3 nucleotides read TGCGCCAGCAGCCAGTCCTTAGCGGGGGGCACAGATACGCAGTATTTT.